The following is a T cell receptor beta chain sequence with its context. As yet, its antigen is unknown. The entry originates in a study of blood T cells in healthy people across ages. Study outcomes and limitations: Significant beta diversity loss was already apparent by age approximately 40, declining roughly linearly.

Samples had at least 6.5 million PBMCs isolated from them. The CDR3 spans 18 residues. V was clipped by 6 bases and J by 0 bases, with 18 bases between them. With a J-beta primer mix and a sample-barcoded 5' primer, a second PCR ran roughly 6 to 11 cycles. TCRdb reprocessed the 5' RACE reads via MiXCR and lists one record per CDR3 protein. The sample yields some 1,000,000 distinct CDR3 sequences, under 30% seen once. The same sample was also studied in work on T cells of mothers and their children. That work states: Every microgram of extracted RNA entered cDNA synthesis, around 1.5 ug per 15 ul. Slightly higher overlap, not significant, was seen in related mother-child pairs than in unrelated pairs.

Sequencing input: blood. The receptor was isolated from a girl aged 2-10 years in good health. This chain connects TRBV12-3 or TRBV12-4 to TRBJ2-6; D may be TRBD2 (5 bases). In DNA, the CDR3 is TGTGCCAGCAGCACCGATCCCGGGATATTCTCTGGGGCCAACGTCCTGACTTTC. Amino acids: CASSTDPGIFSGANVLTF.